The 12 T cell receptor beta chains below all came from one sample that was sequenced in a study of low-dose radiotherapy and immunotherapy resistance in tumors. Primers used for first-strand cDNA, a TRAV- and TRBV-specific set, covered both alpha and beta chains. With a V-primer adapter and a constant-region primer, TCRs were amplified for approximately 19 PCR cycles. TCRdb fed the reads into MiXCR, producing one record per CDR3 protein. Seen here are about 64,000 distinct CDR3 sequences, about 26% observed once, and the top ten hold 6% to 7%. The time point denotes: before trial treatment. The sample here was PBMCs, taken before treatment. The receptor set was obtained from a male donor with rectosigmoid adenocarcinoma.

At least ten counts were recorded for this clonotype. The chain combines TRBV28 with TRBJ1-4; tentative D call: TRBD1 (5 bases). This CDR3 has 14 residues. CDR1 MDHEN and CDR2 SYDVKM come from the germline V gene. The ends were cut back, 3 bases at V and 10 bases at J, with 15 bases in the middle. The CDR3 coding sequence is TGTGCCAGCAGTTTTCGCACCCCGGGGGGAAAACTGTTTTTT. Translation: CASSFRTPGGKLFF.

CDR3 residues: CASSQATGSYGYTF. The CDR3 DNA is TGCGCCAGCAGCCAAGCAACAGGGAGCTATGGCTACACCTTC. The chain uses TRBV4-3 and TRBJ1-2; the D gene is possibly TRBD1 (6 bases). The CDR3 loop spans 14 amino acids. The V end lost 1 base, the J end lost 4 bases, and 10 bases lay between the germline ends. Germline CDR1 reads LGHNA; CDR2 reads YSLEER.

In this sample, this clonotype turned up many times. DNA for the CDR3: TGTGCCAGCAGTACGACGGGGCCGAACAATGAGCAGTTCTTC. This codes for CASSTTGPNNEQFF. The rearrangement links TRBV27 to TRBJ2-1, with D perhaps given as TRBD1 or TRBD2 (5 bases each). This CDR3 comprises 14 residues. CDR1 is MNHEY, CDR2 SMNVEV, per germline (reference sequence). The V end lost 5 bases, the J end lost 5 bases, and 13 bases lay between the germline ends.

There are many counts of this clonotype. This rearrangement joins TRBV12-3 or TRBV12-4 to TRBJ1-5, with D perhaps matching TRBD1 (6 bases). Trimming shortened V by 5 bases and J by 4 bases, and 9 bases separated the two germline ends. This CDR3 spans 13 amino acids. DNA for the CDR3: TGTGCCAGCAGTGCAGGGGCGAATCAGCCCCAGCATTTT. Amino acid sequence: CASSAGANQPQHF.

This clonotype was recorded a few times. It differs at one base from a far larger clone, so likely a read error. This rearrangement joins TRBV6-2 or TRBV6-3 to TRBJ2-7; D not certain. CDR1 and CDR2 from the germline V gene are MNHEY and SVGEGT. Trimming took off 3 bases at V and 7 bases at J, with 7 bases between the two ends. The CDR3 sequence is 11 residues long. This CDR3 reads CASSYEVEQYF. CDR3 coding DNA: TGTGCCAGCAGTTATGAAGTTGAGCAGTACTTC.

This clonotype was counted between two and nine times. Since a much larger clone is just one base distant, this may be a read error. This is likely a read error, given that the CDR3 carries no conserved phenylalanine or tryptophan at its end. V and J are TRBV6-2 or TRBV6-3 and TRBJ2-3, with D perhaps TRBD2 (6 bases). The CDR3 is made up of 17 amino acids. Trimming removed 0 bases from V and 3 bases from J, with 16 bases in between. The germline CDR1 and CDR2 sequences are MNHEY and SVGEGT. This CDR3 reads CASSYSEERVGTDTQYL. The CDR3 coding sequence is TGTGCCAGCAGTTACTCGGAGGAGCGGGTGGGGACAGATACGCAGTATTTA.

CDR3 DNA: TGTGCCAGCAGTCAACAGAGCTCCTATAATTCACCCCTCCACTTT. It codes for CASSQQSSYNSPLHF. This chain connects TRBV2 to TRBJ1-6; D remains ambiguous. Between the trimmed V and J ends, which lost 5 bases and 0 bases, there was a span of 8 bases. From germline, CDR1 is SNHLY and CDR2 FYNNEI. This CDR3 is built from 15 residues. Using reference TRBV2 and TRBJ1-6 for the parts outside the CDR3, the full variable domain is EPEVTQTPSHQVTQMGQEVILRCVPISNHLYFYWYRQILGQKVEFLVSFYNNEISEKSEIFDDQFSVERPDGSNFTLKIRSTKLEDSAMYFCASSQQSSYNSPLHFGNGTRLTVT.

This clonotype was recorded at least ten times. V and J are TRBV11-2 and TRBJ1-5; unclear D gene. The V and J ends lost 0 bases and 4 bases respectively, with 4 bases between them. Per germline, CDR1 SGHAT and CDR2 FQNNGV. CDR3 length: 13 amino acids. The CDR3 loop is CASSLERNQPQHF. The CDR3 nucleotides are TGTGCCAGCAGCTTAGAACGTAATCAGCCCCAGCATTTT. Complete variable domain (other parts from reference TRBV11-2 and TRBJ1-5): EAGVAQSPRYKIIEKRQSVAFWCNPISGHATLYWYQQILGQGPKLLIQFQNNGVVDDSQLPKDRFSAERLKGVDSTLKIQPAKLEDSAVYLCASSLERNQPQHFGDGTRLSIL.

Remarks on this clonotype: Given the absence of the conserved phenylalanine or tryptophan at the CDR3 end, a read error is likely. This chain joins TRBV3-1 and TRBJ2-3, with TRBD2 as a possible D gene (7 bases). CDR3 size: 17 residues. Trimming removed 0 bases at V and 0 bases at J, with 13 bases between. Per the germline V gene, CDR1 is LGHDT and CDR2 is YNNKEL (reference sequence). The CDR3 region has the DNA TGTGCCAGCAGCCAAGATCTGGGGAGGGGGAGCACAGATACGCAGTATTAT. Its translation is CASSQDLGRGSTDTQYY.

The gene calls are TRBV29-1 and TRBJ2-1, with TRBD2 identical over 12 bases. This CDR3 is built from 15 residues. In germline, CDR1 is SQVTM, CDR2 ANQGSEA. Germline trimming cut 6 bases from V and 5 bases from J; bases unmatched to any gene: 8. CDR3 loop: CSVRTSGIQNNEQFF. CDR3 DNA: TGCAGCGTGCGGACTAGCGGGATACAAAACAATGAGCAGTTCTTC.

This clonotype was picked up many times. The rearrangement joins TRBV4-1 to TRBJ2-7, with D maybe TRBD1 (5 bases). The CDR3 extends over 14 amino acids. Trimming took 0 bases from V and 2 from J, leaving 8 bases between them. Germline V gene sequence: CDR1 MGHRA, CDR2 YSYEKL. In DNA form, the CDR3 reads TGCGCCAGCAGCCAAGACAGGGCCGCCTACGAGCAGTACTTC. Protein sequence: CASSQDRAAYEQYF.

Notes on this clonotype: A read error is the likely source, as a far larger clone sits one nucleotide away. The chain recombines TRBV5-4 with TRBJ1-5; TRBD1 matches at 8 bases. Germline assignment: CDR1 SGHNT and CDR2 YYREEE (reference sequence). V lost 5 bases, J lost 6 bases, and 10 bases stayed unmatched. The CDR3 has 15 residues. This CDR3 is CASSLAGQGPQPQHF. For the CDR3, the DNA is TGTGCCAGCAGTCTGGCCGGACAGGGCCCTCAGCCCCAGCATTTT.